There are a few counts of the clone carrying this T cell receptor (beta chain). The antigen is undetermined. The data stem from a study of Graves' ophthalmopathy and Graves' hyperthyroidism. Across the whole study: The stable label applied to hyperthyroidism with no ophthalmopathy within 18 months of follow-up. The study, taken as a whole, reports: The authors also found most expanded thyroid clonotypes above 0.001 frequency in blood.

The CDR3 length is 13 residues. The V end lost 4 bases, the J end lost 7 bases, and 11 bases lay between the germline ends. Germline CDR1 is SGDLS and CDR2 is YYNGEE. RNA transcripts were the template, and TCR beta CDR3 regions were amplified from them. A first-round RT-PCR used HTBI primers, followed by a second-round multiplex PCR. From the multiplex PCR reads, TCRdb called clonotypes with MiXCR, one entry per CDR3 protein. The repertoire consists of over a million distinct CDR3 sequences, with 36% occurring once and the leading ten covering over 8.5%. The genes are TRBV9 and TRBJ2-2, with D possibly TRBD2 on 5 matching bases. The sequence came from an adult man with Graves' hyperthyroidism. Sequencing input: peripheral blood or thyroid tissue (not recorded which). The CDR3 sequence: CASSPGGSGELFF. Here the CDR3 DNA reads TGTGCCAGCAGCCCGGGTGGGAGCGGGGAGCTGTTTTTT.